This T cell receptor (beta chain) appears in the sequencing data of a study of T-cell memory formation after mild COVID-19. Overall study findings and caveats: Among clones contracting day 15 to 85, CD4/CD8 was balanced, whereas later expanders leaned CD4+.

This clonotype was seen a handful of times. Its antigen is as yet unknown. TCRdb passed the 5' RACE reads through MiXCR, listing each CDR3 protein once. This table holds 150,000 to 200,000 distinct CDR3 sequences, more than 9% found once. CDR3 size: 13 residues. Germline V CDR1 and CDR2: SGHDT, YYEEEE. V was trimmed by 5 bases and J by 4 bases, leaving 12 bases between them. The sample consisted of PBMCs or a T cell subset sorted from them (not recorded which). The chain recombines TRBV5-6 with TRBJ2-5, with no clear D. This sequence originates from a man younger than 35 who had mild COVID-19 (a few samples of this study predate the infection). Cell type and time point are not known. CDR3 DNA: TGTGCCAGCAGTTCCCCCGTTTCAGAGACCCAGTACTTC. Encoded protein: CASSSPVSETQYF.